Shown below are 7 T cell receptor beta chains from a single sample sequenced in a study of T cell clones after liver transplantation. The repertoire was sequenced with immunoSEQ multiplex PCR; TCRdb's copy has only in-frame clones and lacks some. The top ten hold roughly 0.44% of the sample, which has about 85,000 clones, over 80% seen once. This specimen was CD4+ T cells from blood, taken 45 to 46 months after liver transplant. These receptors were taken from a human patient who received a liver transplant. Among the T cells, some may be from the graft donor.

The chain joins TRBV2 to TRBJ2-2; 8 bases are a match to TRBD1. CDR1 and CDR2 (germline): SNHLY, FYNNEI. The CDR3 length is 14 residues. V was pared by 6 bases and J by 6 bases, with 6 bases of the junction left unmatched. The CDR3, as DNA: TGTGCCAGCAGGAGACAGGGGCTGGCCGGGGAGCTGTTTTTT. Its protein is CASRRQGLAGELFF. The variable domain in full, with the rest retrieved from reference TRBV2 and TRBJ2-2, is EPEVTQTPSHQVTQMGQEVILRCVPISNHLYFYWYRQILGQKVEFLVSFYNNEISEKSEIFDDQFSVERPDGSNFTLKIRSTKLEDSAMYFCASRRQGLAGELFFGEGSRLTVL.

This chain connects TRBV28 to TRBJ1-3; D may be TRBD1 (5 bases). The V gene lost 6 bases and the J gene lost 0 bases, with 9 bases spanning the gap. This CDR3 has 14 residues. Germline V CDR1 and CDR2: MDHEN, SYDVKM. The CDR3 coding sequence is TGTGCCAGCAGCGGGGACTACTCTGGAAACACCATATATTTT. It specifies CASSGDYSGNTIYF.

V gene TRBV5-4 combines with J gene TRBJ2-5, with 9 nucleotides matching TRBD1. This CDR3 contains 15 residues. The V gene end was trimmed by 2 bases and the J gene end by 6 bases; junction bases not matched to a gene: 8. Germline V gene lookup returns CDR1 SGHNT and CDR2 YYREEE (reference sequence). The CDR3 protein is CASSFTGGEGQTQYF. The DNA for the CDR3 is TGTGCCAGCAGCTTTACAGGGGGCGAAGGGCAGACCCAGTACTTC.

The J gene is TRBJ2-7, the V gene TRBV19; 8 bases line up with TRBD1. The germline CDR1 and CDR2 sequences are LNHDA and SQIVND (reference sequence). The CDR3 is 14 amino acids. Trimming cost V 4 bases and J 3 bases; bases outside gene matches: 5. Here the CDR3 DNA reads TGTGCCAGTAGTAGGGACAGGAGCAACTACGAGCAGTACTTC. Its translation: CASSRDRSNYEQYF.

This clone was found a few times. The genes are TRBV6-1 and TRBJ2-3; TRBD1 matches 7 bases. In germline, CDR1 is MNHNS, CDR2 SASEGT. The CDR3 contains 14 residues. J was trimmed by 4 bases and V by 5 bases; bases with no gene match: 6. The CDR3 DNA sequence: TGTGCCAGCAGTCTAGGGGGCAAAGCAGATACGCAGTATTTT. Its protein is CASSLGGKADTQYF.

In its sample, this clone was seen a few times. The V and J genes are TRBV6-1 and TRBJ1-2; 8 nucleotides align to TRBD1. Looked up from germline, CDR1 is MNHNS and CDR2 is SASEGT. V shed 5 bases, J shed 4 bases, and the junction held 6 bases outside the gene matches. The CDR3 is 14 residues long. CDR3 residues: CASSRSGGLYGYTF. CDR3 nucleotides: TGTGCCAGCAGTCGGTCAGGGGGCCTCTATGGCTACACCTTC.

The J gene is TRBJ1-4, the V gene TRBV28; D may be TRBD1 (5 bases). Germline V gene lookup returns CDR1 MDHEN and CDR2 SYDVKM. The CDR3 spans 15 residues. Trimming stripped 3 bases from V and 5 bases from J, with 13 bases between. The chain's CDR3 is CASSFAGRTNEKLFF. CDR3 nucleotides: TGTGCCAGCAGTTTCGCCGGCCGGACAAATGAAAAACTGTTTTTT.